This is a list of T cell receptor beta chains from one sample in a study of PD-1 blockade in mismatch repair-deficient tumors. Assay: immunoSEQ multiplex PCR; the TCRdb copy retains only in-frame clones and omits some. This sample has around 62,000 clones; more than 75% occur once, and the top ten carry about 5%. Sequences were derived from peripheral blood, sampled 2 weeks after starting pembrolizumab. Receptors were obtained from an adult with mismatch repair-deficient cancer. Both conserved end residues are part of each CDR3. Each record gives: V gene, J gene, D gene, clone size, CDR3 protein, CDR3 DNA. A D gene is named only where the DNA matches it firmly. The size entry is marked missing in some rows and otherwise reads once, few, many or a size class.

TRBV19	TRBJ2-1	TRBD1	-	CASSTGQTNEQFF	TGTGCCAGTAGTACGGGACAGACCAATGAGCAGTTCTTC
TRBV5-6	TRBJ2-7	TRBD1	-	CASNPGQGHEQYF	TGTGCCAGCAACCCCGGACAGGGGCACGAGCAGTACTTC
TRBV6-1	TRBJ2-7	TRBD1	-	CASSGELGRGYEQYF	TGTGCCAGCAGTGGAGAATTGGGCAGGGGGTACGAGCAGTACTTC
TRBV11-3	TRBJ2-1	TRBD1	-	CASSLSGGGEFF	TGTGCCAGCAGCTTATCAGGGGGCGGTGAGTTCTTC
TRBV7-9	TRBJ2-5	-	once	CASSLFAGGAETQYF	TGTGCCAGCAGCTTATTCGCCGGGGGAGCAGAGACCCAGTACTTC
TRBV4-3	TRBJ1-5	-	few	CASSQDPLRGPQHF	TGCGCCAGCAGCCAAGATCCCCTCAGGGGGCCCCAGCATTTT
TRBV18	TRBJ2-1	-	-	CASSPSVDNEQFF	TGTGCCAGCTCACCTTCCGTGGACAATGAGCAGTTCTTC
TRBV18	TRBJ1-2	-	few	CASSPAGQPHYGYTF	TGTGCCAGCTCACCGGCCGGACAGCCACACTATGGCTACACCTTC
TRBV5-4	TRBJ2-1	-	-	CASSLRHQSSYNEQFF	TGTGCCAGCAGCTTGAGACACCAGAGCTCCTACAATGAGCAGTTCTTC
TRBV30	TRBJ2-2	-	-	CAWGRARNTGELFF	TGTGCCTGGGGCCGAGCTCGGAACACCGGGGAGCTGTTTTTT
TRBV10-3	TRBJ1-1	-	-	CAINAVMNTEAFF	TGTGCCATCAATGCAGTCATGAACACTGAAGCTTTCTTT
TRBV6-1	TRBJ2-5	-	-	CASSVTGWETQYF	TGTGCCAGCAGTGTTACAGGGTGGGAGACCCAGTACTTC
TRBV5-1	TRBJ2-3	TRBD2	few	CASSLGLAGADTQYF	TGCGCCAGCAGCTTGGGACTAGCGGGAGCCGATACGCAGTATTTT
TRBV5-4	TRBJ1-2	-	-	CASSLDPQGYYGYTF	TGTGCCAGCAGCTTGGATCCCCAGGGATACTATGGCTACACCTTC
TRBV7-7	TRBJ2-2	TRBD1	-	CASTRLSGGAKTGELFF	TGTGCTAGCACCCGTTTATCAGGGGGCGCGAAGACCGGGGAGCTGTTTTTT
TRBV4-2	TRBJ2-1	TRBD1	-	CASSQEAGTGRNEQFF	TGTGCCAGCAGCCAAGAAGCCGGGACAGGGCGCAATGAGCAGTTCTTC
TRBV28	TRBJ1-2	-	-	CASIQQAGYAIYGYTF	TGTGCCAGCATCCAACAAGCAGGATACGCAATCTATGGCTACACCTTC
TRBV2	TRBJ2-2	-	-	CASSDWGQDGTGELFF	TGTGCCAGCAGTGATTGGGGGCAGGACGGCACCGGGGAGCTGTTTTTT
TRBV4-2	TRBJ2-1	TRBD2	-	CASRWAASGSGDEQFF	TGTGCCAGCAGATGGGCGGCTAGCGGGAGTGGAGATGAGCAGTTCTTC
TRBV5-1	TRBJ1-1	-	-	CASSVQWNTEAFF	TGCGCCAGCAGCGTGCAATGGAACACTGAAGCTTTCTTT
TRBV28	TRBJ1-2	-	-	CASSLPLGTNGYTF	TGTGCCAGCAGTTTACCCCTCGGGACCAATGGCTACACCTTC
TRBV9	TRBJ2-5	-	-	CASSPGKETQYF	TGTGCCAGCAGTCCGGGGAAAGAGACCCAGTACTTC
TRBV11-2	TRBJ2-2	-	-	CASSFRGTNTGELFF	TGTGCCAGCAGCTTCAGGGGAACGAACACCGGGGAGCTGTTTTTT
TRBV5-1	TRBJ1-1	-	-	CASSLAQTTEAFF	TGCGCCAGCAGCTTGGCCCAGACCACTGAAGCTTTCTTT
TRBV19	TRBJ2-5	-	-	CASSTFGQTKETQYF	TGTGCCAGTAGTACCTTCGGACAGACAAAAGAGACCCAGTACTTC
TRBV19	TRBJ2-1	TRBD2	-	CASSSPRTSGLKPSNEQFF	TGTGCCAGTAGTTCGCCTCGGACTAGCGGACTGAAGCCCTCCAATGAGCAGTTCTTC
TRBV4-1	TRBJ2-1	TRBD2	-	CASSPSGRTGGNEQFF	TGCGCCAGCAGCCCTAGCGGGAGGACGGGGGGAAATGAGCAGTTCTTC
TRBV5-4	TRBJ2-1	-	few	CASSPVVVGENEQFF	TGTGCCAGCAGCCCCGTGGTAGTGGGAGAGAATGAGCAGTTCTTC
TRBV19	TRBJ1-1	-	-	CASSIEGRLNTEAFF	TGTGCCAGTAGTATAGAGGGCCGACTGAACACTGAAGCTTTCTTT
TRBV15	TRBJ2-7	TRBD1	-	CATSPSGQETYEQYF	TGTGCCACCTCCCCATCGGGACAGGAAACCTACGAGCAGTACTTC
TRBV14	TRBJ2-7	-	-	CASSQLASYEQYF	TGTGCCAGCAGCCAACTAGCCTCCTACGAGCAGTACTTC
TRBV6-1	TRBJ1-1	-	-	CASSEIGQPEAFF	TGTGCCAGCAGTGAAATCGGGCAGCCTGAAGCTTTCTTT
TRBV5-1	TRBJ1-2	TRBD1	-	CASSVGQGQYGYTF	TGCGCCAGCAGCGTCGGACAGGGACAGTATGGCTACACCTTC
TRBV29-1	TRBJ2-3	TRBD2	-	CSVWLAGGGDTQYF	TGCAGCGTTTGGCTAGCGGGAGGCGGAGATACGCAGTATTTT
TRBV7-2	TRBJ2-2	TRBD2	-	CASSLTGLAGLNTGELFF	TGTGCCAGCAGCTTAACGGGACTAGCGGGACTAAACACCGGGGAGCTGTTTTTT
TRBV28	TRBJ2-1	-	-	CASSPIMGGSYNEQFF	TGTGCCAGCAGTCCAATAATGGGGGGCTCCTACAATGAGCAGTTCTTC
TRBV5-5	TRBJ2-6	TRBD1	-	CASSLEGAPGANVLTF	TGTGCCAGCAGCTTGGAGGGGGCGCCTGGGGCCAACGTCCTGACTTTC
TRBV15	TRBJ1-1	TRBD1	-	CATSSWGDRGLYTEAFF	TGTGCCACCAGCAGTTGGGGGGACAGGGGCTTGTACACTGAAGCTTTCTTT
TRBV29-1	TRBJ1-1	-	-	CSVVSGMEAFF	TGCAGCGTTGTATCCGGGATGGAGGCTTTCTTT